The rows below give T cell receptor beta chains drawn from one sample of a study of somatic mutations in cytotoxic T cells in rheumatoid arthritis. Profiling relied on immunoSEQ multiplex PCR, and the TCRdb table lists in-frame clones only, not all of them. The sample includes 10,000 to 15,000 clones, nearly 80% seen only once; the top ten take approximately 20%. The sequenced sample consisted of CD8+ T cells sorted from blood. The receptors derive from an adult with rheumatoid arthritis. Each CDR3 is given with its conserved first and last residue. The D gene is left open where the match is weak. Rows give clone size only sometimes, using once, few, many, or a class for an expanded clone.

j_call v_call clone_size d_call cdr3_aa cdr3_nt
TRBJ1-1 TRBV27 few - CASSRGGGSGTEAFF TGTGCCAGCAGTCGAGGGGGGGGATCGGGCACTGAAGCTTTCTTT
TRBJ2-1 TRBV4-2 - TRBD2 CASSQDGSGIYNEQFF TGTGCCAGCAGCCAAGACGGGAGCGGGATCTACAATGAGCAGTTCTTC
TRBJ2-7 TRBV30 - - CAWSAGLNYEQYF TGTGCCTGGAGTGCCGGACTGAACTACGAGCAGTACTTC
TRBJ2-5 TRBV7-9 - TRBD2 CASSLGTSGTGTQYF TGTGCCAGCAGCTTAGGGACTAGCGGGACCGGGACCCAGTACTTC
TRBJ2-3 TRBV18 - TRBD2 CAGGGPLDTQYF TGTGCCGGGGGAGGGCCTTTGGATACGCAGTATTTT
TRBJ2-1 TRBV19 few TRBD2 CASRPTSGRASEQFF TGTGCCAGTAGGCCTACTAGCGGGAGGGCCAGTGAGCAGTTCTTC
TRBJ2-5 TRBV9 - - CASSVGAGTYQETQYF TGTGCCAGCAGCGTAGGGGCAGGGACGTACCAAGAGACCCAGTACTTC
TRBJ2-3 TRBV7-6 - TRBD2 CASSVAGGGDTQYF TGTGCCAGCAGCGTAGCGGGAGGAGGAGATACGCAGTATTTT
TRBJ2-7 TRBV27 - - CASTYSRGYEQYF TGTGCCAGCACCTACAGTCGGGGCTACGAGCAGTACTTC
TRBJ2-5 TRBV7-3 - TRBD1 CASSAGSGGQETQYF TGTGCCAGCAGCGCCGGGTCAGGGGGTCAAGAGACCCAGTACTTC
TRBJ1-2 TRBV28 - - CASRLDRSPLYGYTF TGTGCCAGCAGGCTTGACAGGAGTCCACTCTATGGCTACACCTTC
TRBJ1-2 TRBV11-3 once - CASSLDGGVYGYTF TGTGCCAGCAGCTTAGATGGCGGGGTCTATGGCTACACCTTC
TRBJ1-2 TRBV7-9 - - CASSLDSVNYGYTF TGTGCCAGCAGCCTGGACAGCGTTAACTATGGCTACACCTTC
TRBJ1-5 TRBV6-4 - - CASSEGSEQPQHF TGTGCCAGCAGTGAAGGGAGCGAGCAGCCCCAGCATTTT
TRBJ2-2 TRBV2 few TRBD2 CASGRADTGELFF TGTGCCAGCGGGAGGGCTGACACCGGGGAGCTGTTTTTT
TRBJ1-1 TRBV6-1 - - CASSPKMNTEAFF TGTGCCAGCAGTCCCAAAATGAACACTGAAGCTTTCTTT
TRBJ2-2 TRBV10-1 medium-sized TRBD2 CASSDGRDTGELFF TGCGCCAGCAGTGACGGGAGGGACACCGGGGAGCTGTTTTTT
TRBJ2-7 TRBV27 once TRBD2 CASSSGLGMEYEQYF TGTGCCAGCAGTTCGGGACTAGGAATGGAGTACGAGCAGTACTTC
TRBJ2-7 TRBV2 once TRBD2 CASIVRLASYEQYF TGTGCCAGCATTGTCCGACTAGCCTCATACGAGCAGTACTTC
TRBJ1-1 TRBV27 - - CASSLFAVNTEAFF TGTGCCAGCAGTTTGTTCGCAGTGAACACTGAAGCTTTCTTT
TRBJ1-5 TRBV28 - - CASPRDAEDQPQHF TGTGCCAGCCCTCGGGACGCGGAGGATCAGCCCCAGCATTTT
TRBJ2-5 TRBV4-1 - TRBD2 CASSPGLAGAGTQYF TGCGCCAGCAGCCCGGGACTAGCGGGAGCTGGGACCCAGTACTTC
TRBJ2-1 TRBV7-3 - TRBD2 CASSLGTSGWNEQFF TGTGCCAGCAGCTTAGGGACTAGTGGTTGGAATGAGCAGTTCTTC
TRBJ2-7 TRBV5-5 - - CASSLDPKGEQYF TGTGCCAGCAGCTTGGACCCCAAGGGCGAGCAGTACTTC
TRBJ2-7 TRBV30 - - CAWSQEDWYYEQYF TGTGCCTGGAGTCAAGAGGACTGGTACTACGAGCAGTACTTC
TRBJ1-4 TRBV5-1 - - CASSLAGLDEKLFF TGCGCCAGCAGCTTGGCGGGCTTAGACGAAAAACTGTTTTTT
TRBJ2-7 TRBV11-3 few - CASSSGSTAGLSYEQYF TGTGCCAGCAGCTCGGGGAGTACGGCGGGCCTCTCCTACGAGCAGTACTTC
TRBJ2-7 TRBV7-9 few - CASSLDAEQYF TGTGCCAGCAGCTTAGACGCCGAGCAGTACTTC
TRBJ2-7 TRBV5-6 few TRBD2 CASSTVAGVYSYEQYF TGTGCCAGCAGCACTGTAGCGGGAGTGTACTCCTACGAGCAGTACTTC
TRBJ2-7 TRBV19 - - CASSITRFYEQYF TGTGCCAGTAGTATTACTAGGTTCTACGAGCAGTACTTC
TRBJ1-2 TRBV15 - - CATSRDRGQDVSYGYTF TGTGCCACCAGCAGAGATCGAGGGCAGGATGTGTCCTATGGCTACACCTTC
TRBJ1-5 TRBV2 - TRBD1 CASSDGQGNQPQHF TGTGCCAGCAGTGACGGACAGGGGAATCAGCCCCAGCATTTT
TRBJ2-1 TRBV12-5 - - CARYDRLSNEQFF TGTGCTAGATACGACAGGTTATCAAATGAGCAGTTCTTC
TRBJ2-1 TRBV7-9 - - CASSSGGISSGTYNEQFF TGTGCCAGCAGCTCGGGGGGCATTTCGAGCGGGACGTACAATGAGCAGTTCTTC
TRBJ2-7 TRBV5-1 - TRBD2 CASRPAGGSYEQYF TGCGCCAGCAGACCAGCGGGGGGCTCCTACGAGCAGTACTTC
TRBJ2-3 TRBV5-1 - TRBD2 CASSLLLAGGTATDTQYF TGCGCCAGCAGCTTGTTACTAGCGGGAGGAACCGCGACAGATACGCAGTATTTT
TRBJ2-1 TRBV15 - - CATSPSVAYNEQFF TGTGCCACCAGCCCTTCCGTGGCCTACAATGAGCAGTTCTTC
TRBJ2-7 TRBV29-1 - - CSVVGLGGHEQYF TGCAGCGTTGTGGGTCTCGGTGGCCACGAGCAGTACTTC
TRBJ2-5 TRBV27 - - CASSPVTSPKETQYF TGTGCCAGCAGTCCAGTAACATCACCCAAGGAGACCCAGTACTTC
TRBJ2-3 TRBV30 - TRBD2 CACQLAGGADTQYF TGTGCCTGCCAACTAGCGGGAGGCGCAGATACGCAGTATTTT
TRBJ2-7 TRBV9 - - CASSVESSGYEQYF TGTGCCAGCAGCGTTGAGAGCAGTGGGTACGAGCAGTACTTC